This T cell receptor (beta chain) originates from a study of cytomegalovirus exposure and HLA in healthy donors. Study summary: Clustering assigned 70% to 85% of the approximately 400 genotyped donors to the Caucasian-associated ancestry cluster. Study-wide results and caveats: Sequencing likely produced, as an artifact, a cluster of highly shared sequence variants. Rarity held for most TCR sequences, but there were some public TCRs that occurred in many donors. The authors assumed roughly uniform sequencing depth across donors for presence/absence analyses.

Notes on this clone: Its specificity is unknown.

Both 60 Vbeta primers and 13 Jbeta primers went into the PCR. The table came from immunoSEQ multiplex PCR; TCRdb's copy has only in-frame clones and leaves some out. The sample consists of 150,000 to 200,000 clones, 75% to 80% of them appearing once. Sequencing was done on a sample of PBMCs. This TCR was sampled from a woman aged 50 to 65 in good health and CMV-seropositive.

CDR3 sequence reads: CASSYKQGLGAEAFF. CDR3 nucleotides: TGTGCCAGCAGTTACAAACAGGGGCTTGGGGCTGAAGCTTTCTTT. This chain joins TRBV6-5 and TRBJ1-1; 7 bases are shared with TRBD1. CDR1 MNHEY and CDR2 SVGAGI come from the germline V gene. V trimming: 2 bases; J trimming: 6 bases; junction bases outside the gene matches: 9. The CDR3 extends over 15 amino acids.